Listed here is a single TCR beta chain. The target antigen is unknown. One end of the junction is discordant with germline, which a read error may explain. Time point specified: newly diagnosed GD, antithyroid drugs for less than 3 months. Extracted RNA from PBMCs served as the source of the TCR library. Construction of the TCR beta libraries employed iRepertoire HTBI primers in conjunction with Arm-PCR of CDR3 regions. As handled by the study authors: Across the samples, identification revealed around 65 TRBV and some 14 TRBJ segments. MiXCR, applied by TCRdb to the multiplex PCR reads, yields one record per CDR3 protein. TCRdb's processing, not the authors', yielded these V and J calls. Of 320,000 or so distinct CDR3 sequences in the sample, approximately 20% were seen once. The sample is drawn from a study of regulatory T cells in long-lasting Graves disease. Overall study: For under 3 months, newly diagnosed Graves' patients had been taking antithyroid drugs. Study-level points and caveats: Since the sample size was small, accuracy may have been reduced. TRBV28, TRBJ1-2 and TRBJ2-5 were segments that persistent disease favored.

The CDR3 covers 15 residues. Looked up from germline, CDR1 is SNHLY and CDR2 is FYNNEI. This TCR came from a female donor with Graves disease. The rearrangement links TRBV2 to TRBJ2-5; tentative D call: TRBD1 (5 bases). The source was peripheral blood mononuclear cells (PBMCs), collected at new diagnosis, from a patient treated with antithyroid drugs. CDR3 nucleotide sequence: TGTGCCAGCAGAGAAGGGCAGGGTGGTATAGAGACCCAGTACTTC. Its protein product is CASREGQGGIETQYF.